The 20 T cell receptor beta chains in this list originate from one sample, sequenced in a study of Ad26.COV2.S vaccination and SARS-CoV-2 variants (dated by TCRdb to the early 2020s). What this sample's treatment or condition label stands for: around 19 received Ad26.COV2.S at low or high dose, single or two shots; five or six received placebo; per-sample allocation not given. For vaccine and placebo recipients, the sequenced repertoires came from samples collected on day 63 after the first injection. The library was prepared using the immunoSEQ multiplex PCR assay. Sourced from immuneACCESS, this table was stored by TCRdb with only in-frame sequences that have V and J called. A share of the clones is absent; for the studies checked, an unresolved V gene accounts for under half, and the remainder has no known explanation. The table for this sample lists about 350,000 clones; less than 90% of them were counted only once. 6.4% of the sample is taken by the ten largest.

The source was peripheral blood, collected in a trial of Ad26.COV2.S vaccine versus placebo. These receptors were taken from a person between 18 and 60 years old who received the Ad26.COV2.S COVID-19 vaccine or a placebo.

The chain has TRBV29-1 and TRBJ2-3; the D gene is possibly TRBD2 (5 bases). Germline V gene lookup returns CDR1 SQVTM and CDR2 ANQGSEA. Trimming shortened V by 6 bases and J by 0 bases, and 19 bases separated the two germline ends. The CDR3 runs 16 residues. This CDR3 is CSVEGSSLGSTDTQYF. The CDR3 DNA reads TGCAGCGTCGAGGGATCTTCCCTAGGGAGCACAGATACGCAGTATTTT.

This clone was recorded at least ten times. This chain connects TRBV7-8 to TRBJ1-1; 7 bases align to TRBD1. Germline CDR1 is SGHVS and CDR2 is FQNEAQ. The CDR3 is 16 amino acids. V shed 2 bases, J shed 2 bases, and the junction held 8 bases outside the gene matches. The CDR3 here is CASSLRSGQVNTEAFF. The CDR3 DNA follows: TGTGCCAGCAGCTTAAGGTCCGGACAGGTAAACACTGAAGCTTTCTTT.

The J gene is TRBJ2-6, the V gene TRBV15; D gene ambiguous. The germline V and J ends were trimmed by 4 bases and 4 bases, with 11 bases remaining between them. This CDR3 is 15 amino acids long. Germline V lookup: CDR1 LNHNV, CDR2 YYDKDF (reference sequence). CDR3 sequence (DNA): TGTGCCACCAGCACCCTAGGGTCGGGGGCCAACGTCCTGACTTTC. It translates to CATSTLGSGANVLTF.

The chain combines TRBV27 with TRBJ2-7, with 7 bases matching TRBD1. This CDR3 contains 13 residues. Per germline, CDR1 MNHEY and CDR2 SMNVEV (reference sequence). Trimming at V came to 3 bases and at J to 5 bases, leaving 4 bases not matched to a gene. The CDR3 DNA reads TGTGCCAGCAGTTTCCGGACAGGCCACGAGCAGTACTTC. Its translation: CASSFRTGHEQYF.

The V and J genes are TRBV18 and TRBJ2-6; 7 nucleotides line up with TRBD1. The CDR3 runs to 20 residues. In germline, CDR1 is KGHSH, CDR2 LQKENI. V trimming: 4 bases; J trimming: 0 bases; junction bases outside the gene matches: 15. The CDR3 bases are TGTGCCAGCTCACTAAAACCAAAACAGGGGTCGGACTCTGGGGCCAACGTCCTGACTTTC. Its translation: CASSLKPKQGSDSGANVLTF.

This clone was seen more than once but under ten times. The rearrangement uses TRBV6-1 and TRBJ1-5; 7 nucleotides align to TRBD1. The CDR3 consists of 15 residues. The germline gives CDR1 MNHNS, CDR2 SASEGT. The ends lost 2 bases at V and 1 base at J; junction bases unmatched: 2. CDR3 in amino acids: CASSENRGSNQPQHF. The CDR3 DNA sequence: TGTGCCAGCAGTGAAAACAGGGGCAGCAATCAGCCCCAGCATTTT.

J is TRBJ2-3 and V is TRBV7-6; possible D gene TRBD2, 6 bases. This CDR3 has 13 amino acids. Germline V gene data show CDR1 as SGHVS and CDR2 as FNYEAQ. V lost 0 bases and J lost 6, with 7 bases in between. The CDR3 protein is CASSLAGGDTQYF. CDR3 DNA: TGTGCCAGCAGCTTAGCGGGAGGTGATACGCAGTATTTT.

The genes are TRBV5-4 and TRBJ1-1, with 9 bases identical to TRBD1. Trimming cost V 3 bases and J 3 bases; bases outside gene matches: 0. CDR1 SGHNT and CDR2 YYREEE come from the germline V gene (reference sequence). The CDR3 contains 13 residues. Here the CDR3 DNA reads TGTGCCAGCAGCTGGGACAGGGACACTGAAGCTTTCTTT. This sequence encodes CASSWDRDTEAFF.

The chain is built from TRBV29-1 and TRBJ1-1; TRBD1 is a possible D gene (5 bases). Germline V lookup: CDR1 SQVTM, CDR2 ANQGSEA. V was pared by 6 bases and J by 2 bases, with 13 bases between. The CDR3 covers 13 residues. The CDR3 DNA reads TGCAGCGTACCCGACTGGACAAACACTGAAGCTTTCTTT. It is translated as CSVPDWTNTEAFF.

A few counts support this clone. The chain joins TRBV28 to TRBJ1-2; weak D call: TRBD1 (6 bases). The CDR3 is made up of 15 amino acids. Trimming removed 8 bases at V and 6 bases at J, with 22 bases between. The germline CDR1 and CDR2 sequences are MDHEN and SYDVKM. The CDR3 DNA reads TGTGCCAGCGTCGGGGGCGGATTAACTCGGGATGGCTACACCTTC. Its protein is CASVGGGLTRDGYTF.

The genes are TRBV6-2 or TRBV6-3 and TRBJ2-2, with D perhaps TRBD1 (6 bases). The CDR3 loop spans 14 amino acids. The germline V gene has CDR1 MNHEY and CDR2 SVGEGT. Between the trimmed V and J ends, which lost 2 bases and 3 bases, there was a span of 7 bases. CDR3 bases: TGTGCCAGCAGTTACAGGGGGTACACCGGGGAGCTGTTTTTT. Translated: CASSYRGYTGELFF.

The CDR3 sequence: CASSRMWNEAFF. In nucleotides, the CDR3 is TGTGCCAGCAGCCGCATGTGGAATGAAGCTTTCTTT. The rearrangement links TRBV14 to TRBJ1-1; no clear D gene. V lost 4 bases to trimming and J lost 7 bases, with 10 bases between them. The CDR3 is made up of 12 amino acids. CDR1 SGHDN and CDR2 FVKESK come from the germline V gene.

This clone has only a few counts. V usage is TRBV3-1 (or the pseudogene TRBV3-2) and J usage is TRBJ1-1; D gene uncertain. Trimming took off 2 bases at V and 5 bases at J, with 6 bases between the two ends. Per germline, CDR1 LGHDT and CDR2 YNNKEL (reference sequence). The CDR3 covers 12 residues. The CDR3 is CASSQTRTEAFF. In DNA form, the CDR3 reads TGTGCCAGCAGCCAAACACGGACTGAAGCTTTCTTT.

The CDR3 sequence: CASGTGIGYTF. The CDR3 DNA follows: TGTGCCAGCGGTACAGGGATTGGCTACACCTTC. The rearrangement uses TRBV6-5 and TRBJ1-2; TRBD1 is a possible D gene (6 bases). V lost 8 bases to trimming and J lost 7 bases, with 11 bases between them. Germline assignment: CDR1 MNHEY and CDR2 SVGAGI. The length of the CDR3 is 11 residues.

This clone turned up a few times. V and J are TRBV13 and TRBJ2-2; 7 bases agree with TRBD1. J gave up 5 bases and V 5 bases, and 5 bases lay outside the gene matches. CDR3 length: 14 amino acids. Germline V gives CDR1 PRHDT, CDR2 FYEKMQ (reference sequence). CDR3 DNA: TGTGCCAGCAGCCGAATACAGGGGACCGGGGAGCTGTTTTTT. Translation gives CASSRIQGTGELFF.

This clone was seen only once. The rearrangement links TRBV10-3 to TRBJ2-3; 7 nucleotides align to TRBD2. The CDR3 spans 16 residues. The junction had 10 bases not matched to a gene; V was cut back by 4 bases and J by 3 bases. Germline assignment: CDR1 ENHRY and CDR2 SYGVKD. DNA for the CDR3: TGTGCCATCAGTGGCCGAAGCGGGAAGGGGACAGATACGCAGTATTTT. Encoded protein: CAISGRSGKGTDTQYF.

CDR3 amino acids: CASSPDRVYGYTF. In DNA, the CDR3 is TGCGCCAGCAGCCCGGACAGGGTCTATGGCTACACCTTC. The chain has TRBV5-1 and TRBJ1-2; 8 bases agree with TRBD1. The junction had 3 bases not matched to a gene; V was cut back by 4 bases and J by 4 bases. Germline assignment: CDR1 SGHRS and CDR2 YFSETQ. The CDR3 has 13 residues.

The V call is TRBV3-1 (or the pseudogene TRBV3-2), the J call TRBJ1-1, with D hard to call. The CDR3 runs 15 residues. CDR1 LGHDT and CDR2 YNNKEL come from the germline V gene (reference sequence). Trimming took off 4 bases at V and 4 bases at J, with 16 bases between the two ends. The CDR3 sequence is CASSPSVGSGTEAFF. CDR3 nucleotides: TGTGCCAGCAGCCCGAGTGTGGGATCAGGCACTGAAGCTTTCTTT.

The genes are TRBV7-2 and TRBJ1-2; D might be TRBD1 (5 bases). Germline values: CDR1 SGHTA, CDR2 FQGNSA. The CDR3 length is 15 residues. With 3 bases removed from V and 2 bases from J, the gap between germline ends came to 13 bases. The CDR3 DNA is TGTGCCAGCAGCTTCGTCGACAGACAAAACTATGGCTACACCTTC. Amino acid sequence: CASSFVDRQNYGYTF.

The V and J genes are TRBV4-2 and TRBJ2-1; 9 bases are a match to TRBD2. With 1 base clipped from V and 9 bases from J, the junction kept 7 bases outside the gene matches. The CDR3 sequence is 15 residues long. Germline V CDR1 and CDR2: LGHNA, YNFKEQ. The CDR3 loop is CASSQVGGGAGEQFF. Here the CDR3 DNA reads TGTGCCAGCAGCCAAGTCGGCGGGGGGGCCGGTGAGCAGTTCTTC.